Below, 12 T cell receptor beta chains from the same sample are listed, as sequenced in a study of blood T cells in healthy people across ages. For the second PCR, which ran for 7 to 11 cycles, a sample-barcoded 5' primer and a J-beta primer mix were used. TCRdb reanalysed the 5' RACE reads using MiXCR and keeps one entry per CDR3 protein. This sample has 650,000 to 1,000,000 distinct CDR3 sequences, with about 37% found just once. Material for sequencing was blood. All receptors come from a young man in good health.

As regards this clonotype: A junction end diverges from the germline sequence, so it may reflect a read error. The V gene is TRBV7-2, the J gene TRBJ1-2; 10 bases are shared with TRBD1. Germline V gives CDR1 SGHTA, CDR2 FQGNSA. The length of the CDR3 is 16 residues. The CDR3 sequence: CASSLERDRGNYGYTF. The CDR3 nucleotides are TGTGCCAGCAGTTTAGAACGGGACAGGGGTAACTATGGCTACACCTTC. Full variable domain (remainder filled in from reference TRBV7-2 and TRBJ1-2): GAGVSQSPSNKVTEKGKDVELRCDPISGHTALYWYRQSLGQGLEFLIYFQGNSAPDKSGLPSDRFSAERTGGSVSTLTIQRTQQEDSAVYLCASSLERDRGNYGYTFGSGTRLTVV.

Regarding this clonotype: A much larger clone sits a single nucleotide away, making a read error possible. The V gene is TRBV6-5, the J gene TRBJ1-2; 8 bases match TRBD1. The CDR3 covers 14 residues. The V gene's germline CDR1 is MNHEY and CDR2 SVGAGI. The CDR3 DNA reads as TGTGTCAGCGGACGACAGGGGAGTTTCCTGGGCTACACCTTC. It codes for CVSGRQGSFLGYTF.

The rearrangement joins TRBV6-5 to TRBJ2-1; tentative D call: TRBD2 (6 bases). Germline CDR1 reads MNHEY; CDR2 reads SVGAGI. CDR3 size: 13 residues. The V end lost 5 bases, the J end lost 6 bases, and 11 bases lay between the germline ends. The CDR3 spells CASSPQRANEQFF. The DNA of the CDR3 is TGTGCCAGCAGTCCCCAGCGGGCCAATGAGCAGTTCTTC.

The chain joins TRBV7-2 to TRBJ1-1; the match to TRBD1 covers 8 bases. Unmatched junction bases numbered 6, after V lost 5 bases and J lost 7 bases. Germline lookup yields CDR1 SGHTA and CDR2 FQGNSA. The length of the CDR3 is 13 residues. The CDR3 protein is CASSVSGQGEAFF. In DNA form, the CDR3 reads TGTGCCAGCAGCGTATCCGGACAGGGTGAAGCTTTCTTT.

This clonotype came up a few times. This sequence joins TRBV10-3 and TRBJ1-5; weak D call: TRBD1 (5 bases). This CDR3 contains 16 residues. Germline loops: CDR1 ENHRY, CDR2 SYGVKD. Trimming took 0 bases from V and 1 from J, leaving 10 bases between them. CDR3 sequence: CAISESGRGSNQPQHF. CDR3 sequence (DNA): TGTGCCATCAGTGAGTCCGGAAGGGGAAGCAATCAGCCCCAGCATTTT.

This clonotype occurred once. The genes are TRBV30 and TRBJ2-7; 10 nucleotides line up with TRBD2. The DNA matches TRBJ2-5 better at its end, which makes the J call doubtful. CDR1 is GTSNPN and CDR2 is SVGIG in the germline V gene (reference sequence). CDR3 length: 14 residues. The CDR3 loop reads CAWTAGLAQETQYF. For the CDR3, the DNA is TGTGCCTGGACGGCGGGACTAGCGCAAGAGACCCAGTACTTC.

The chain links TRBV4-3 to TRBJ1-2; D gene ambiguous. V gave up 4 bases and J gave up 8 bases, with 20 bases separating them. The CDR3 covers 15 residues. The germline gives CDR1 LGHNA, CDR2 YSLEER. The CDR3 DNA follows: TGCGCCAGCAGCCCCCAGACGCGCTGGACCGGAGGCTACACCTTC. It is translated as CASSPQTRWTGGYTF.

The CDR3 reads CASNRGAANTGELFF. CDR3 bases: TGTGCCAGCAACCGGGGGGCGGCGAACACCGGGGAGCTGTTTTTT. The chain has TRBV6-2 or TRBV6-3 and TRBJ2-2, with D perhaps matching TRBD2 (7 bases). Germline-derived CDR1 and CDR2 are MNHEY and SVGEGT. Trimming left V 7 bases short and J 0 bases short, with 12 bases between. The CDR3 is 15 residues long.

In this sample, this clonotype turned up a few times. This chain links TRBV4-3 with TRBJ1-4, with D unresolved. The CDR3 loop spans 15 amino acids. Trimming shortened V by 0 bases and J by 1 base, and 6 bases separated the two germline ends. Germline V gives CDR1 LGHNA, CDR2 YSLEER. In nucleotides, the CDR3 is TGCGCCAGCAGCCAAGATCCCGGAACTAATGAAAAACTGTTTTTT. Translating it yields CASSQDPGTNEKLFF.

A single count supports this clonotype. One junction end does not reproduce the germline sequence, and a read error may be involved. The chain employs TRBV10-3 and TRBJ1-4; D is uncertain. From germline, CDR1 is ENHRY and CDR2 SYGVKD. The CDR3 contains 14 residues. DNA of the CDR3: TGTGCCATCAGTGACAGCCCAACTAATGAAAGACTGTTTTTT. It encodes CAISDSPTNERLFF.

The chain is built from TRBV7-2 and TRBJ2-1, with 12 nucleotides matching TRBD2. The J call may be mistaken, given a closer DNA end match to TRBJ2-7. Germline V gene data show CDR1 as SGHTA and CDR2 as FQGNSA. This CDR3 spans 14 amino acids. The CDR3 is CASTTSGGYNEQYF. For the CDR3, the DNA is TGTGCCAGCACAACTAGCGGGGGGTACAATGAGCAGTACTTC.

This clonotype showed up just a few times. This rearrangement joins TRBV7-9 to TRBJ2-3; a possible D gene is TRBD2 (5 bases). Germline loops: CDR1 SEHNR, CDR2 FQNEAQ (reference sequence). The CDR3 is 11 residues long. Deletions cut 10 bases from V and 8 bases from J, with 13 bases between. CDR3 coding DNA: TGTGCCACCGCGAGGGCTGGTACGCAGTATTTT. It specifies CATARAGTQYF.